A single T cell receptor beta chain is shown here with its context. The clone's antigen remains unknown. One base away there is no much larger clone; base qualities are not given. Library generation was performed with the immunoSEQ multiplex PCR assay. For the multiplex PCR, a mixture combining 60 forward primers for TCR Vbeta segments and 13 reverse primers for TCR Jbeta segments was used. Amplification of the CDR3 region of rearranged TCR beta genes was performed with a multiplex PCR assay on genomic DNA. Amplified TCR beta libraries were sequenced as 87-base-pair reads on the Illumina HiSeq System. Per the source publication's procedure: Across the 670 or so repertoires, a later analysis counted roughly 84 million unique TCR beta chains, approximately 10 million of which were shared by at least two donors. Raw reads were error-corrected and collapsed into unique sequences by a nearest-neighbor algorithm in which closely related sequences were merged to remove PCR and sequencing errors. Alignment of CDR3 sequences to IMGT reference sequences was used to assign V, D and J gene segments. For a sequence to be retained, a match of at least six nucleotides was required to both a V gene segment and a J gene segment. A rearrangement counted as productive if the CDR3 had no stop codons and remained in frame with V and J, and every other rearrangement counted as non-productive. CDR3 was defined according to IMGT convention as the region running from the second conserved V-encoded cysteine to the conserved J-encoded phenylalanine. The earlier analysis of some 600 of the donors excluded sequences that lacked an unambiguous match to a single V gene segment. An earlier analysis of several hundred of the donors called V segments functional above 56.7% productive rearrangements and segregating when the between-donor standard deviation exceeded 5%. A statistical classification framework was built to diagnose cytomegalovirus status from the catalog of TCR beta chain sequences. In a later analysis, TCR nucleotide sequences were compared against IMGT/GENE-DB human TR gene sequences so that V and J genes could be assigned. In a later analysis, CDR3 sequences and most-parsimonious VDJ recombination scenarios were assigned using the TCRdist pipeline. In a later analysis, every TCR beta chain was defined by the combination of its CDR3 amino acid sequence and its V-gene family, and reads without a unique V-gene family were dropped. As a way to deal with suspected cross-contamination and a sequencing artifact, a later analysis dropped roughly 600 nucleotide sequences that were highly shared and had low generation probability. A later analysis calculated a clonal expansion index for each public chain from normalized within-repertoire ranks of inferred template counts. Generation probabilities in a later analysis came from a VDJ recombination model fitted to out-of-frame rearrangements, and those results were checked against IGoR. Hypergeometric tests were used in a later analysis to score TCR-TCR, TCR-HLA and TCR-CMV co-occurrence, with a repertoire-size bias correction applied to the TCR pairs. To estimate false discovery rates, a later analysis permuted the HLA or CMV assignments 20 times. A later analysis grouped co-occurring TCRs with DBSCAN, adding TCRdist sequence similarity when clustering within HLA-allele-positive subsets. Repertoires with fewer than 30,000 or more than 120,000 public chains were left out of co-occurrence clustering, as were four to six repertoires with anomalous nucleotide sharing. This is the immuneACCESS table as TCRdb keeps it, with only in-frame sequences that have V and J called. A part of the clones is gone; compared with another copy, unresolved V genes explain less than half, and the rest is unexplained. V and J calls and clone size are copied from that table; D and trimming were computed from the DNA. The sample yields some 250,000 clones; 82% were counted once. The ten largest clones represent more than 5% of the sample.

The cohort was made up of approximately 670 healthy bone marrow donors. Cohort members were all nominally healthy when sampled, although unrecorded immune exposures were likely present. The donor tested CMV seropositive and was one of the 289 seropositive cohort members. Each donor provided a peripheral blood sample, and peripheral blood mononuclear cells were used for TCR beta sequencing. The Qiagen DNeasy Blood Extraction Kit was used to extract genomic DNA from the blood cell samples. This specimen belongs to a study of cytomegalovirus exposure and HLA in healthy donors (dated by TCRdb to about 2017). About the study as a whole: According to an earlier analysis of 587 of the donors, some 180 million T cells yielded 120 million or so unique TCR beta sequences and around 300 Gb of sequence data. Roughly 300 gigabases of sequencing data and approximately 80 million unique TCR sequences were included in an early release covering about 600 HLA-typed donors. Of the roughly 420 genotyped donors, 75% to 85% were placed in the genetic ancestry cluster associated with self-reported Caucasian donors. To decide whether each TCR beta V gene segment behaved as functional or pseudogenic, an earlier analysis of over 500 of the donors relied on high-throughput TCR beta sequencing. Along with the roughly 670-subject first cohort, a separate validation cohort of over a hundred different subjects was used. Using immunosequencing, the study profiled T cell repertoires from 666 subjects and related those repertoires to cytomegalovirus serostatus. Across around 400 genotyped donors of the cohort, an average of about 240,000 unique TCR beta nucleotide sequences per donor were sequenced, and about a sixth of those sequences were non-productive. The number of typed donors differed by locus: about 620-630 for A, B, C, DRB1 and DQB1; 500 to 550 for DQA1; 606 for DPA1; and roughly 490 for DPB1. Every repertoire in the discovery cohort had been generated on one and the same sequencing platform. A later genetic analysis used genome-wide SNP genotypes for about 60% of the roughly 670 donors, treating that subset as a discovery cohort. HLA typing included class I and class II loci at four-digit resolution. The study aimed to test whether signatures of past pathogen exposure could be identified by cataloging public T cell receptors. Because of strong linkage in the cohort, roughly five DR-DQ haplotypes were treated as single units for association and clustering. Donor age, sex, ethnicity and CMV serostatus were compiled together with the repertoire data. Rather than drawing on any new phenotypic data, the later analysis identified candidate immune exposures from TCR beta sequences and the way those sequences occurred across donors. To predict cytomegalovirus infection status, the study combined high-throughput TCR immunosequencing, statistical association of individual TCRs with disease status, and machine learning. A later analysis re-analyzed previously published TCR beta repertoires from 500 to 700 donors and added high-resolution HLA genotyping to study TCR occurrence patterns.

The study at large found these results: Correlated functional status among segregating V segments might reflect linkage disequilibrium, but an unknown experimental factor could not be ruled out. A later analysis found that TCR association rates varied across HLA loci, with DRB1 alleles showing the most associated TCRs and HLA-C alleles the fewest. Broadly in line with IMGT annotations, most TCR beta V segments showed up in productive rearrangements about 87% or about 30% of the time in an earlier analysis of several hundred of the donors. Because HLA typing was unavailable for some donors at each locus, only the typed subset was used in association tests. The sequencing pipeline was judged likely to have produced a cluster of highly shared sequence variants as a technical artifact. Most CMV-associated TCR beta chains appeared to be HLA-restricted in a later analysis, and the HLA associations seemed to be driven largely by CMV exposure. The classifier was reported to diagnose cytomegalovirus status with high specificity and sensitivity in both the original cohort and the validation cohort. Across donors, most TCR sequences were observed very rarely, whereas some public TCRs were present in many individuals. Some IMGT-functional V segments, including TRBV6-2 and TRBV6-3, could not be told apart with the 87-base-pair reads, so those segments were excluded. Sequencing depth was assumed to be roughly uniform across donors in the presence/absence analyses, though that assumption may not hold. It was suggested by the authors that the approach could potentially be generalized to other disease states and immunological phenotypes. According to a later genetic analysis, donors in an Asian-associated ancestry cluster had fewer N-insertions in productive TCRs than the approximately 630-donor mean. In a later analysis, several top co-occurrence clusters were reported to appear linked to parvovirus B19, influenza, CMV and Epstein-Barr virus. The only immune exposure information available for the cohort was CMV serostatus. A further reported finding was that TCR beta sequences accurately predicted the HLA-A and HLA-B alleles for most subjects in the first cohort. V-gene and J-gene trimming of TCR beta chains was associated with a missense DCLRE1C variant in a later genetic analysis, and the association was replicated in an independent cohort. The earlier analysis of 587 of the donors excluded 15 to 20 rarely observed V segments, including chromosome 9 orphons, because counts were too low. In a later analysis, HLA-associated TCR beta chains were found to be more clonally expanded and to have lower generation probabilities than equally common non-associated chains. Only TCR beta chains were sequenced in this cohort, and the absence of alpha or paired-chain data limited detectable features. Strong co-occurrence of HLA alleles, especially DR and DQ, made assigning TCR associations to individual alleles difficult. In the study, 150 to 200 TCR beta chains were listed as associated with cytomegalovirus. Specific HLA alleles were associated with 15,000 to 20,000 TCR beta sequences at a false discovery rate of 0.05 in a later analysis. In vitro tests confirmed that three of the cytomegalovirus-associated TCR beta chains recognize cytomegalovirus antigens.

V is pared back by 6 bases and J by 1 base, with 9 bases lying between the germline termini. CDR3 length: 14 amino acids, cysteine to phenylalanine. This entry keeps only the CDR3 DNA: 42 bases, framed from base 1. The germline V gene gives CDR1 as MNHNS and CDR2 as SASEGT. Sequencing was carried out using PBMCs. Recombination joined TRBV6-1 with TRBJ1-4; a tentative D call is TRBD1 (6 bases match). The receptor was isolated from a woman between 40 and 50 years old in good health and CMV-seropositive. The CDR3 loop reads CASREDRTNEKLFF. Here is the DNA: TGTGCCAGCAGGGAGGACAGAACTAATGAAAAACTGTTTTTT.